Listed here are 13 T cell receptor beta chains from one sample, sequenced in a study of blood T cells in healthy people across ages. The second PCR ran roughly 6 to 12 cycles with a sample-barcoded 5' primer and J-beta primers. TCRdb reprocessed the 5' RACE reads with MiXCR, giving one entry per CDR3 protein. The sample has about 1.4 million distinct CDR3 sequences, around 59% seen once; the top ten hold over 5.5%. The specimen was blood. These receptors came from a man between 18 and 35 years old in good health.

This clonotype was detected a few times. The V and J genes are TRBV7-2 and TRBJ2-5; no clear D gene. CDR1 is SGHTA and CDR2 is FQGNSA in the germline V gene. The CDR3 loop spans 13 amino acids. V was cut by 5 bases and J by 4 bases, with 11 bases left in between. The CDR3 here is CASSPVSGETQYF. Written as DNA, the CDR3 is TGTGCCAGCAGCCCAGTTTCTGGAGAGACCCAGTACTTC.

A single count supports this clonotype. CDR3 protein: CASSQDQLAEKLFF. The CDR3 DNA follows: TGTGCCAGCAGCCAAGATCAGCTGGCGGAAAAACTGTTTTTT. The chain combines TRBV14 with TRBJ1-4, with unresolved D. This CDR3 is built from 14 residues. V was pared by 0 bases and J by 8 bases, with 10 bases between. The germline V gene encodes CDR1 SGHDN and CDR2 FVKESK. The entire variable domain, with the rest obtained from reference TRBV14 and TRBJ1-4, is as follows: EAGVTQFPSHSVIEKGQTVTLRCDPISGHDNLYWYRRVMGKEIKFLLHFVKESKQDESGMPNNRFLAERTGGTYSTLKVQPAELEDSGVYFCASSQDQLAEKLFFGSGTQLSVL.

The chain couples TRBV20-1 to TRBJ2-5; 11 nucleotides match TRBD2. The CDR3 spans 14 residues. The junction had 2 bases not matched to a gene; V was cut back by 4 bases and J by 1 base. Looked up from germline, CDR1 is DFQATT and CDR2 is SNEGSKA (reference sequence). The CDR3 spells CSANSGGAQETQYF. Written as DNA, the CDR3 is TGCAGTGCTAATAGCGGGGGGGCCCAAGAGACCCAGTACTTC.

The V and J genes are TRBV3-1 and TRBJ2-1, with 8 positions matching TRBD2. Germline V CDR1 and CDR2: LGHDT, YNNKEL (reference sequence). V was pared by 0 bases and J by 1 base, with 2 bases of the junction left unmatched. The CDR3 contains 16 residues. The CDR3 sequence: CASSQDGLASYNEQFF. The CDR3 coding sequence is TGTGCCAGCAGCCAAGATGGACTAGCTTCCTACAATGAGCAGTTCTTC.

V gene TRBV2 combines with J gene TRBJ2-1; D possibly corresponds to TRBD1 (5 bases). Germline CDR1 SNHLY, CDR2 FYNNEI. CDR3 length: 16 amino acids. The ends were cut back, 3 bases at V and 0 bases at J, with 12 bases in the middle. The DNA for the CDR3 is TGTGCCAGCAGTGATATGGGGCGCCCCTCCTACAATGAGCAGTTCTTC. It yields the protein CASSDMGRPSYNEQFF.

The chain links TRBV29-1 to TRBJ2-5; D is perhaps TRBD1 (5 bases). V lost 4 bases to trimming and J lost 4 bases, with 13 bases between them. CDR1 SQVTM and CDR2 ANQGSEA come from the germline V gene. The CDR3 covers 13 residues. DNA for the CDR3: TGCAGCGTTGTAGGTCGACAGCTAGAGACCCAGTACTTC. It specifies CSVVGRQLETQYF.

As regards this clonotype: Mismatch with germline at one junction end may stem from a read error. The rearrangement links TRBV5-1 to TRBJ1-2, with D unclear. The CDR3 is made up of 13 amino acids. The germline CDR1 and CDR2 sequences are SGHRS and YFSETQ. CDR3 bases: TGCGCCAGCAGCTTGGTTACTAACGATGGCTACACCTTC. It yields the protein CASSLVTNDGYTF.

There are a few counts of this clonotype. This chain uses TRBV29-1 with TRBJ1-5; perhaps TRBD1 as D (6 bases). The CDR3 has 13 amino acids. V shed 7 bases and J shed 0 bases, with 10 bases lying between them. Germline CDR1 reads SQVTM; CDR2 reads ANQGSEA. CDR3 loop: CSAVGGSNQPQHF. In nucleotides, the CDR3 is TGCAGCGCCGTAGGGGGTAGCAATCAGCCCCAGCATTTT.

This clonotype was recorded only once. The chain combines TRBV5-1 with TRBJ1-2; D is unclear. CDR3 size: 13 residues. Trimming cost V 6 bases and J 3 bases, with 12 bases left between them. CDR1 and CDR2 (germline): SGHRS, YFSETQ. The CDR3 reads CASTQLPDYGYTF. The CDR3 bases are TGCGCCAGCACTCAGCTGCCTGACTATGGCTACACCTTC.

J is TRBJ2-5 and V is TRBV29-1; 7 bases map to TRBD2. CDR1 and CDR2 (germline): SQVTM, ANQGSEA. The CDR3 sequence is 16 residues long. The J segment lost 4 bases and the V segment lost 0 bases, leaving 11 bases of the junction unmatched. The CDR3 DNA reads TGCAGCGTTGAAGATCCGCTAGTGGGGGGGGGAGAGACCCAGTACTTC. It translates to CSVEDPLVGGGETQYF.

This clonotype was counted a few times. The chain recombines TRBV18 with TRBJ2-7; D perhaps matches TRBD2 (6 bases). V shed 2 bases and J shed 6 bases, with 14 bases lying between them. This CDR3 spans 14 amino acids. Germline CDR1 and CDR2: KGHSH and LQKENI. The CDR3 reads CASSPRDWSSEQYF. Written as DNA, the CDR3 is TGTGCCAGCTCACCAAGGGACTGGTCTTCCGAGCAGTACTTC.

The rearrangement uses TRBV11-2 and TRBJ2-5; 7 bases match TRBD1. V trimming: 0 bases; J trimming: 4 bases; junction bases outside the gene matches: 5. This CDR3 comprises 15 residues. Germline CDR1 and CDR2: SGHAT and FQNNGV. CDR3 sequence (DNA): TGTGCCAGCAGCTTAGAAAGGGGGCTCGCAGAGACCCAGTACTTC. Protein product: CASSLERGLAETQYF. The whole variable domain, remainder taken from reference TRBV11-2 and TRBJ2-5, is EAGVAQSPRYKIIEKRQSVAFWCNPISGHATLYWYQQILGQGPKLLIQFQNNGVVDDSQLPKDRFSAERLKGVDSTLKIQPAKLEDSAVYLCASSLERGLAETQYFGPGTRLLVL.

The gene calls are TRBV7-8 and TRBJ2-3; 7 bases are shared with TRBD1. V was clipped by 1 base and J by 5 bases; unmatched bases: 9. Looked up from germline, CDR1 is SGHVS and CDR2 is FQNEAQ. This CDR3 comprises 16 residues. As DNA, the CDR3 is TGTGCCAGCAGCTTAGTAGTAGACAGGGCCCAAGATACGCAGTATTTT. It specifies CASSLVVDRAQDTQYF.